The 17 T cell receptor beta chains presented below share a single source sample, sequenced in a study of blood T cell repertoires in COVID-19. Here immunoSEQ multiplex PCR was the method, and the copy in TCRdb shows in-frame clones only, minus some. The data contain about 94,000 clones, approximately 80% of them seen just once; the ten biggest clones take up roughly 19%. The specimen sequenced was peripheral blood. The receptors here all came from a human donor in a cohort sampled during active COVID-19.

The chain combines TRBV10-3 with TRBJ2-2; 10 bases are shared with TRBD1. This CDR3 spans 16 amino acids. The germline CDR1 and CDR2 sequences are ENHRY and SYGVKD. V shed 6 bases, J shed 6 bases, and the junction held 10 bases outside the gene matches. The CDR3 DNA is TGTGCCATCAGACGGACAGGGGGTGAGCCGGCCGGGGAGCTGTTTTTT. It encodes CAIRRTGGEPAGELFF.

V gene TRBV6-2 or TRBV6-3 combines with J gene TRBJ1-1, with 7 bases identical to TRBD1. This CDR3 region has 13 residues. The V and J ends lost 6 bases and 4 bases, in that order; junction bases with no gene match: 5. Germline V lookup: CDR1 MNHEY, CDR2 SVGEGT. The CDR3 DNA reads as TGTGCCAGCAGCCGACAGGGCCGCACTGAAGCTTTCTTT. This encodes CASSRQGRTEAFF.

The chain joins TRBV9 to TRBJ2-7; D call uncertain. The CDR3 runs to 15 residues. In germline, CDR1 is SGDLS, CDR2 YYNGEE. With 0 bases removed from V and 0 bases from J, the gap between germline ends came to 10 bases. The CDR3 DNA reads TGTGCCAGCAGCGTAGGGGCAGGTTCCTCCTACGAGCAGTACTTC. Amino acids: CASSVGAGSSYEQYF.

This clone came up a few times. The genes are TRBV5-1 and TRBJ1-1; the D gene is possibly TRBD1 (6 bases). The V and J ends lost 4 bases and 0 bases respectively, with 16 bases between them. The CDR3 length is 16 residues. CDR1 is SGHRS and CDR2 is YFSETQ in the germline V gene. CDR3 nucleotides: TGCGCCAGCAGCCCCCGACAGGTCACGATGAACACTGAAGCTTTCTTT. Residues: CASSPRQVTMNTEAFF.

The chain carries TRBV7-2 and TRBJ2-3, with 10 bases matching TRBD2. Per the germline V gene, CDR1 is SGHTA and CDR2 is FQGNSA. The CDR3 length is 15 residues. V lost 6 bases and J lost 1; bases outside the gene matches: 4. CDR3 region: CASRSGTSGTDTQYF. The CDR3 DNA follows: TGTGCCAGCAGATCCGGGACTAGCGGCACAGATACGCAGTATTTT.

The chain recombines TRBV5-1 with TRBJ2-5; 7 nucleotides align to TRBD2. Germline assignment: CDR1 SGHRS and CDR2 YFSETQ. This CDR3 has 15 residues. Trimming took 1 base from V and 5 from J; bases not matched to a gene: 8. CDR3: CASSLFQAGEETQYF. CDR3 DNA: TGCGCCAGCAGCTTGTTCCAGGCGGGAGAGGAGACCCAGTACTTC.

J is TRBJ1-5 and V is TRBV30; 7 nucleotides line up with TRBD1. This CDR3 is 13 amino acids long. The V gene end was trimmed by 3 bases and the J gene end by 7 bases; junction bases not matched to a gene: 6. Germline values: CDR1 GTSNPN, CDR2 SVGIG (reference sequence). DNA of the CDR3: TGTGCCTGGAGCGAGCAGGGGGGACAGCCCCAGCATTTT. Its translation is CAWSEQGGQPQHF.

The table lists this clone with a count of one. This rearrangement joins TRBV15 to TRBJ2-7; perhaps TRBD1 as D (6 bases). Germline V CDR1 and CDR2: LNHNV, YYDKDF (reference sequence). The V and J ends lost 0 bases and 6 bases respectively, with 9 bases between them. The CDR3 contains 13 residues. CDR3 amino acids: CATSRDRGSEQYF. CDR3 coding DNA: TGTGCCACCAGCAGAGATAGGGGGTCCGAGCAGTACTTC.

The chain links TRBV21-1 to TRBJ1-6; the table's D call of TRBD1 was not tested on the DNA. TRBV21-1 is termed a pseudogene. This CDR3 is 15 amino acids long. The CDR3 DNA reads TGTGCCAGCAGCAAAGCGACAGGGAGAAATTCACCCCTCCACTTT. Its translation: CASSKATGRNSPLHF.

The chain joins TRBV19 to TRBJ2-7; 7 nucleotides match TRBD2. Germline values: CDR1 LNHDA, CDR2 SQIVND (reference sequence). V gave up 3 bases and J gave up 7 bases; unmatched junction bases: 9. CDR3 size: 14 residues. The chain's CDR3 is CASSIPGGGREQYF. CDR3 in DNA: TGTGCCAGTAGTATCCCCGGCGGGGGACGGGAGCAGTACTTC. Variable domain in full (rest from reference TRBV19 and TRBJ2-7): DGGITQSPKYLFRKEGQNVTLSCEQNLNHDAMYWYRQDPGQGLRLIYYSQIVNDFQKGDIAEGYSVSREKKESFPLTVTSAQKNPTAFYLCASSIPGGGREQYFGPGTRLTVT.

This chain joins TRBV28 and TRBJ1-1, with 9 bases fitting TRBD1. V shed 5 bases and J 5 bases; nucleotides not matched to a gene: 6. CDR3 length: 14 residues. Germline CDR1 MDHEN, CDR2 SYDVKM. The CDR3 loop reads CASSPDRGWTEAFF. The CDR3 DNA follows: TGTGCCAGCAGTCCCGACAGGGGGTGGACTGAAGCTTTCTTT.

This clone was observed a handful of times. V gene TRBV5-6 combines with J gene TRBJ1-6; a weak D match, TRBD1 (5 bases). The length of the CDR3 is 14 residues. From germline, CDR1 is SGHDT and CDR2 YYEEEE. The V end was cut by 0 bases, the J end by 7 bases, with 8 bases between. This CDR3 is CASSLEQVNSPLHF. CDR3 DNA sequence: TGTGCCAGCAGCTTGGAACAGGTGAATTCACCCCTCCACTTT.

This clone was counted only a few times. This chain links TRBV6-1 with TRBJ1-1, with D possibly being TRBD1 (5 bases). The CDR3 is 13 residues long. Germline CDR1 is MNHNS and CDR2 is SASEGT. The V end was cut by 3 bases, the J end by 8 bases, with 13 bases between. The CDR3 sequence is CASSEAGGYEAFF. The CDR3 bases are TGTGCCAGCAGTGAGGCGGGGGGATACGAAGCTTTCTTT.

A word on this clone: Other DNA sequences of this sample code for an identical CDR3. This chain joins TRBV19 and TRBJ1-2; the match to TRBD1 covers 9 bases. The V and J ends lost 6 bases and 5 bases, in that order; junction bases with no gene match: 1. Germline-derived CDR1 and CDR2 are LNHDA and SQIVND (reference sequence). The CDR3 length is 12 residues. CDR3 amino acids: CASSDRGYGYTF. The CDR3 coding sequence is TGTGCCAGTAGCGACAGGGGGTATGGCTACACCTTC.

A few counts support this clone. The genes are TRBV4-1 and TRBJ2-2; 8 nucleotides align to TRBD2. Germline CDR1 reads MGHRA; CDR2 reads YSYEKL. The CDR3 has 18 residues. Trimming removed 0 bases from V and 8 bases from J; junction bases left unmatched: 14. The CDR3 here is CASSQDGSGSASWGELFF. As DNA, the CDR3 is TGCGCCAGCAGCCAAGATGGAAGCGGGAGCGCATCTTGGGGGGAGCTGTTTTTT.

This chain joins TRBV5-1 and TRBJ1-2, with D hard to call. The germline V gene encodes CDR1 SGHRS and CDR2 YFSETQ. Between the trimmed V and J ends, which lost 4 bases and 5 bases, there was a span of 12 bases. The CDR3 consists of 13 residues. CDR3 protein: CASSGARGYGYTF. The CDR3 region has the DNA TGCGCCAGCAGCGGAGCCCGCGGGTATGGCTACACCTTC.

The chain couples TRBV28 to TRBJ2-3, with TRBD2 matching 11 bases. V shed 8 bases and J 1 base; nucleotides not matched to a gene: 8. The CDR3 loop spans 16 amino acids. The V gene's germline CDR1 is MDHEN and CDR2 SYDVKM. Here the CDR3 DNA reads TGTGCCAGCCGCACCTCACTAGCGGGAGGCACAGATACGCAGTATTTT. Amino acids: CASRTSLAGGTDTQYF.